Below, 2 T cell receptor beta chains from the same sample are listed, as sequenced in a study of T cells in localized non-small cell lung cancer. The assay was immunoSEQ multiplex PCR, and TCRdb's table has in-frame clones only and misses some. This table has tens of thousands of clones, 85% to 90% appearing once. Sequences were derived from peripheral blood, sampled before any cancer treatment. The receptors derive from a woman aged 40-70 years with stage I lung adenocarcinoma.

The J gene is TRBJ1-3, the V gene TRBV9; no clear D. The CDR3 consists of 16 residues. The V gene lost 0 bases and the J gene lost 0 bases, with 10 bases spanning the gap. Per the germline V gene, CDR1 is SGDLS and CDR2 is YYNGEE. In DNA form, the CDR3 reads TGTGCCAGCAGCGTAGAAGGTCAGAACTCTGGAAACACCATATATTTT. Translated: CASSVEGQNSGNTIYF.

This chain connects TRBV4-3 to TRBJ2-1; no clear D. From germline, CDR1 is LGHNA and CDR2 YSLEER. Trimming took off 1 base at V and 8 bases at J, with 9 bases between the two ends. The CDR3 runs 13 residues. CDR3 amino acids: CASSQVEFHEQFF. In nucleotides, the CDR3 is TGCGCCAGCAGCCAAGTGGAGTTTCATGAGCAGTTCTTC.